Listed below are T cell receptor beta chains from one sample, sequenced in a study of blood T cell repertoires in COVID-19. Sequencing used immunoSEQ multiplex PCR; TCRdb keeps in-frame clones, though not all of them. The data contain just under 90,000 clones, 55% to 75% of them singletons. The material sequenced was peripheral blood. The receptor set was obtained from a woman of 80 years or more with acute or convalescent COVID-19. Each CDR3 is given with its conserved first and last residue. A D gene is named only where the DNA matches it firmly. Rows may omit the clone size; those that give it use once, few, many or a size class.

.	TRBV14	TRBJ2-7	.	TGTGCCAGCAGCCCGCTCCCAGACAGCACCTACGAGCAGTACTTC	CASSPLPDSTYEQYF
TRBD2	TRBV18	TRBJ2-7	.	TGTGCCAGCGGCGGGGCTAGCGGCTTCTACGAGCAGTACTTC	CASGGASGFYEQYF
TRBD1	TRBV2	TRBJ1-2	.	TGTGCCAGCAGTTGGACAGGGCTTTCGGATGGCTACACCTTC	CASSWTGLSDGYTF
.	TRBV5-4	TRBJ2-5	.	TGTGCCAGCAGCTTGGAGGTGGGGGCAGGAGAGACCCAGTACTTC	CASSLEVGAGETQYF
.	TRBV3-1/TRBV3-2	TRBJ1-3	.	TGTGCCAGCAGCCACAACCCCACAGGGAGTGGAAACACCATATATTTT	CASSHNPTGSGNTIYF
TRBD2	TRBV18	TRBJ2-3	.	TGTGCCAGCTCACGCTTAGGACTAGCGGGGACCACAGATACGCAGTATTTT	CASSRLGLAGTTDTQYF
.	TRBV5-1	TRBJ1-2	.	TGCGCCAGCAGCCCCACGACTCCCTTACTCGGCTACACCTTC	CASSPTTPLLGYTF
.	TRBV7-3	TRBJ2-2	.	TGTGCCAGCAGCCCATCCCCCGGGGGTATCCCCGGGGAGCTGTTTTTT	CASSPSPGGIPGELFF
.	TRBV23-1	TRBJ2-1	medium-sized	TGCGCCAGCAGTCAATCCGCCCAAACGGTGGAGGGGTCTTACAATGAGCAGTTCTTC	CASSQSAQTVEGSYNEQFF
.	TRBV30	TRBJ1-1	.	TGTGCCTGGAGTGTATTTTCGGGCACTGAAGCTTTCTTT	CAWSVFSGTEAFF
.	TRBV6-6	TRBJ2-2	.	TGTGCCAGCAGTTGGCAGGGGAGGGTGTTTTTT	CASSWQGRVFF
.	TRBV2	TRBJ2-7	few	TGTGCCAGCAGCTACCACTACGAGCAGTACTTC	CASSYHYEQYF
TRBD1	TRBV27	TRBJ2-5	.	TGTGCCAGCAGTTCGACAGGGGGCGAAGAGACCCAGTACTTC	CASSSTGGEETQYF
.	TRBV10-2	TRBJ1-2	.	TGCGCCAGCAGCCATCAACTGGAGAGCTATGGCTACACCTTC	CASSHQLESYGYTF
TRBD1	TRBV19	TRBJ1-2	few	TGTGCCAGTAGTATCGGTTTCCGACAGGGCCCTAACTATGGCTACACCTTC	CASSIGFRQGPNYGYTF
.	TRBV10-2	TRBJ1-3	.	TGCGCCAGCAGTATTTCGGTCCAAGGAAACACCATATATTTT	CASSISVQGNTIYF
.	TRBV10-1	TRBJ2-4	.	TGCGCCAGCAGGAGACAGGTAGCCAAAAACATTCAGTACTTC	CASRRQVAKNIQYF
TRBD1	TRBV19	TRBJ1-1	.	TGTGCCAGTAGTATAGAGAACAGGGGGCCCACTGAAGCTTTCTTT	CASSIENRGPTEAFF
.	TRBV20-1	TRBJ2-7	.	TGCAGTGCTAGTCGGACGGGGGAGCAGTACTTC	CSASRTGEQYF
TRBD1	TRBV28	TRBJ1-4	.	TGTGCCAGCAGCCAGGGGGGCCCACGGGAAAAACTGTTTTTT	CASSQGGPREKLFF
TRBD2	TRBV7-2	TRBJ2-3	.	TGTGCCAGCAGCCGCCCAAACCTAGCGGGGGGTGCAGATACGCAGTATTTT	CASSRPNLAGGADTQYF
.	TRBV5-1	TRBJ2-3	.	TGCGCCAGCGGACTAACTAGCACAGATACGCAGTATTTT	CASGLTSTDTQYF
.	TRBV6-5	TRBJ1-1	few	TGTGCCAGCTTTGAGGGCTTCACTGAAGCTTTCTTT	CASFEGFTEAFF
TRBD1	TRBV5-4	TRBJ2-2	.	TGTGCCAGCAGCTTGGGGGGGCCAGGGGGCACCGGGGAGCTGTTTTTT	CASSLGGPGGTGELFF
.	TRBV21-1	TRBJ1-3	.	TGTGCCAGCAGCAGCAGGGGCGAATCTGGAAACACCATATATTTT	CASSSRGESGNTIYF